This T cell receptor (beta chain) was sequenced during a study of T cells in Graves' hyperthyroidism and ophthalmopathy. Study outcomes and limitations: For ophthalmopathy, model prediction preceded onset by a median about 6 months.

CDR3 length: 19 residues. Germline trimming cut 2 bases from V and 0 bases from J; bases unmatched to any gene: 14. The germline gives CDR1 SGHVS, CDR2 FQNEAQ. An absence of ophthalmopathy progression within 18 months meant stable Graves' hyperthyroidism. Hyperthyroidism patients were newly diagnosed, had disease duration under 2 months, and were aged 18 to 65 years. Exclusions: uncontrolled infection, other autoimmune disease, pregnancy, lactation. As to this clonotype: Its antigen is not identified.

TCR beta CDR3 sequences were amplified from RNA transcripts. HTBI primers were used for first-round RT-PCR of the TCR CDR3. TCRdb itself ran the multiplex PCR reads through MiXCR, one entry per CDR3 protein. The sample yields around 720,000 distinct CDR3 sequences, just over 35% seen once. The V and J genes are TRBV7-8 and TRBJ2-7, with 9 positions matching TRBD2. Sequencing was done on a sample of blood. The origin of this receptor is a woman in her 40s with Graves' hyperthyroidism. CDR3 in DNA: TGTGCCAGCAGCTTACTCAGCGGGAGGACCCTTATATACTCCTACGAGCAGTACTTC. Its protein is CASSLLSGRTLIYSYEQYF.